The rows below give T cell receptor beta chains drawn from one sample of a study of post-analysis software for immune sequencing data. In TCRdb, the PCR reads were re-called with MiXCR into one record per CDR3 protein. There are approximately 440,000 distinct CDR3 sequences in the sample; 40% to 55% occur only once, and roughly an eighth lies in the top ten. Sequencing was carried out using blood. These receptors were taken from a girl aged 5 to 17 with multiple sclerosis. CDR3s include the opening cysteine and the closing phenylalanine or tryptophan.

V	J	CDR3
TRBV20-1	TRBJ2-3	CSATSGPDTQYF
TRBV4-1	TRBJ2-1	CASSQDLTSGFYNEQFF
TRBV12-3/TRBV12-4	TRBJ2-5	CASSRGATQYF
TRBV14	TRBJ2-7	CASSQDRQGGYEQYF
TRBV12-3/TRBV12-4	TRBJ2-5	CASSQTQQEAQYF
TRBV7-2	TRBJ2-7	CASSLALRAGYEQYF
TRBV28	TRBJ1-1	CASSPPGGSFF
TRBV20-1	NA	CSARTGRYEQYF
TRBV12-3/TRBV12-4	TRBJ2-1	CASSLSGESYNEQFF
TRBV7-2	TRBJ2-7	CASSLDSGSSYEQYF
TRBV4-2	TRBJ1-4	CASSQSGLTTNEKLFF
TRBV6-4	TRBJ2-1	CASSDSGQTDEQFF
TRBV6-6	TRBJ1-1	CASSPGHMNTEAFF
TRBV10-2	TRBJ2-7	CASRTQGAILYEQYF
TRBV7-2	TRBJ1-5	CASSLGRAEISQPQHF
TRBV6-1	TRBJ2-7	CASSPVPDYNLAYEQYF
TRBV24-1	TRBJ2-1	CATSDSGQVINEQFF
TRBV20-1	TRBJ2-3	CSATPGLAGGFTDTQYF
TRBV4-2	TRBJ2-1	CASSQDPSGGSRNNEQFF
TRBV6-5	TRBJ2-5	CASSYSLGAGVQETQYF
TRBV5-1	TRBJ2-3	CASSYTDRSTDTQYF
TRBV10-3	TRBJ2-7	CAIRLAGGPYEQYF
TRBV28	TRBJ2-5	CASSFPSTGLREETQYF
TRBV29-1	TRBJ1-2	CSVAEGLILYGYTF
TRBV4-3	TRBJ2-1	CASSQVADAGGDNEQFF
TRBV7-2	TRBJ2-3	CASSLGGLASDTQYF
TRBV28	TRBJ2-6	CASSPQGEANVLTF
TRBV5-1	TRBJ2-1	CASSLRAGGSYNEQFF
TRBV28	TRBJ2-7	CASIEDSPRYEQYF
TRBV12-3/TRBV12-4	TRBJ2-1	CASSLGTSGYSYNEQFF
TRBV5-1	TRBJ2-5	CASSSPGETQYF
TRBV7-2	TRBJ1-2	CASSLHGVGQAGGYTF
TRBV24-1	TRBJ1-2	CATSETGTGGVSYGYTF
TRBV5-1	TRBJ2-7	CASSLVGTGGYEQYF
TRBV20-1	TRBJ2-7	CSARDGGVAGASEQYF
TRBV6-5	TRBJ2-2	CASSYRGGELFF
TRBV11-2	TRBJ2-7	CASSLGSGGHEQYF
TRBV3-1	NA	CASSHRGGLAGYNEQYF
TRBV7-2	TRBJ1-4	CASSFGQEREKLFF